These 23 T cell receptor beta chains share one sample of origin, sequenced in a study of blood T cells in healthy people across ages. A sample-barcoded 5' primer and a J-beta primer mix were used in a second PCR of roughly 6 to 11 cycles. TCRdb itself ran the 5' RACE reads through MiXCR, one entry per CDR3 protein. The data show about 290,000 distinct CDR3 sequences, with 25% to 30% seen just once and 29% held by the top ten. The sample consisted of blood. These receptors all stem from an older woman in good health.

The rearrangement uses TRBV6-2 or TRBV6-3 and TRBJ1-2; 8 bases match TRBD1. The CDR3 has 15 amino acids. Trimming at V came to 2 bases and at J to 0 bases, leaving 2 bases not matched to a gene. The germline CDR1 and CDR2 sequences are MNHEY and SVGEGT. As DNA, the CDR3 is TGTGCCAGCAGTTACCGACAGGGGACTAACTATGGCTACACCTTC. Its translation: CASSYRQGTNYGYTF.

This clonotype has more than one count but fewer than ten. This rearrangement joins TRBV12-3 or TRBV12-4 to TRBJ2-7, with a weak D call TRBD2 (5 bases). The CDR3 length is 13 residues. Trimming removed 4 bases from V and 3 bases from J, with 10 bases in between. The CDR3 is CASSSGVNYEQYF. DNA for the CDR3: TGTGCCAGCAGTTCCGGGGTGAACTACGAGCAGTACTTC.

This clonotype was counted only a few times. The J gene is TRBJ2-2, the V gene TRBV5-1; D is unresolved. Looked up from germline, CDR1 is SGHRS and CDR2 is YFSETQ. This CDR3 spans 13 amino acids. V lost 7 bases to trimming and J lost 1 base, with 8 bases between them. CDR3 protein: CASSTENTGELFF. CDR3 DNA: TGCGCCAGCTCAACCGAGAACACCGGGGAGCTGTTTTTT.

This CDR3 reads CASSPGTDLREQYF. The CDR3 nucleotides read TGTGCCAGCAGCCCCGGGACGGATTTGCGGGAGCAGTACTTC. The J gene is TRBJ2-7, the V gene TRBV3-1, with D perhaps matching TRBD1 or TRBD2 (5 bases each). The CDR3 is 14 residues long. The V and J ends lost 4 bases and 7 bases respectively, with 17 bases between them. In germline, CDR1 is LGHDT, CDR2 YNNKEL (reference sequence).

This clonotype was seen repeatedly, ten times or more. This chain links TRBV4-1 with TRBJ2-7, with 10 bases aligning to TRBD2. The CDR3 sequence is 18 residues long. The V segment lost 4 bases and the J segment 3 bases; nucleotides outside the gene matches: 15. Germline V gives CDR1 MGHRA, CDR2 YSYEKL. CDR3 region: CASSLGGGIAGGRYEQYF. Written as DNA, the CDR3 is TGCGCCAGCAGCCTAGGAGGCGGTATAGCGGGAGGACGCTACGAGCAGTACTTC.

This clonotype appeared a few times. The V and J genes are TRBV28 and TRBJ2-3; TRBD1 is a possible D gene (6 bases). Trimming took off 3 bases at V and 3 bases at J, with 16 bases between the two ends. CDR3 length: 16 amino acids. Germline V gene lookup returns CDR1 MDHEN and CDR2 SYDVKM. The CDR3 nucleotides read TGTGCCAGCAGTTTCTCAGGGGTGGATGGTACAGATACGCAGTATTTT. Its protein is CASSFSGVDGTDTQYF.

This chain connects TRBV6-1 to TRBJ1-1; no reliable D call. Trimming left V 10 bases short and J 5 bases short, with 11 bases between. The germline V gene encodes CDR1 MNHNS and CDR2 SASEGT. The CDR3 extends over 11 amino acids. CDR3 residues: CATIYNTEAFF. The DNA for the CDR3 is TGTGCCACTATTTATAATACTGAAGCTTTCTTT.

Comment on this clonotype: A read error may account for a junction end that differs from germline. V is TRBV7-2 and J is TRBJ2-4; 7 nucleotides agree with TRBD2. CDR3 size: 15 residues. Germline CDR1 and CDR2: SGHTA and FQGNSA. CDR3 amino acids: CAHSLAWGGSNTQYF. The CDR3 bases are TGTGCCCACAGCTTAGCTTGGGGGGGATCAAACACTCAGTACTTC.

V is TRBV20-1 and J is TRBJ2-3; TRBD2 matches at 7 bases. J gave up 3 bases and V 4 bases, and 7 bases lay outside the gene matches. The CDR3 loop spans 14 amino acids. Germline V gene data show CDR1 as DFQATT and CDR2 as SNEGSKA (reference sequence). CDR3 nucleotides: TGCAGTGCTATTTCCGGGAGGACGACAGATACGCAGTATTTT. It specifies CSAISGRTTDTQYF.

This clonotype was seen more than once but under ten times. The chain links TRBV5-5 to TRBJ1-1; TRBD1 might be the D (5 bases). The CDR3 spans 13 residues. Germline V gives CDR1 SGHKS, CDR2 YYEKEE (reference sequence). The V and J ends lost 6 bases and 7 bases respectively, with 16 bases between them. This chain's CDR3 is CASMGRVAIEAFF. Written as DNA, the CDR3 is TGTGCCAGCATGGGCAGGGTGGCGATTGAAGCTTTCTTT.

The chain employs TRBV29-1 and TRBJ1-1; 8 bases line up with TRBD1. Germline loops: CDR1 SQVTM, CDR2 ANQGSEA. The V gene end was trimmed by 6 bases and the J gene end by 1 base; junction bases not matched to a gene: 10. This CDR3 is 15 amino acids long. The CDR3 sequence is CSVGSDRAGNTEAFF. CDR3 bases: TGCAGCGTGGGATCGGACAGGGCAGGGAACACTGAAGCTTTCTTT.

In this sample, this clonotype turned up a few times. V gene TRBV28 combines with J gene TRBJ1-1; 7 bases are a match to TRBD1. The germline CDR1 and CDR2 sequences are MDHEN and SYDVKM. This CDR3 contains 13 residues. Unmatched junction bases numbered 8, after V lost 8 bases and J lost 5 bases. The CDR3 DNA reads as TGTGCCAGCGGGAACAGGGGAGGGACTGAAGCTTTCTTT. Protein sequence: CASGNRGGTEAFF.

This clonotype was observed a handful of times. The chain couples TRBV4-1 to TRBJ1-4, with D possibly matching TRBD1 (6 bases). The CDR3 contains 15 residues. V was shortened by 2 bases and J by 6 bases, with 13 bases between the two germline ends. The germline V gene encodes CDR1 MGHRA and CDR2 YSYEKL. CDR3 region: CASSQNRDTHEKLFF. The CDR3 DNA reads TGCGCCAGCAGCCAAAACCGGGACACGCATGAAAAACTGTTTTTT.

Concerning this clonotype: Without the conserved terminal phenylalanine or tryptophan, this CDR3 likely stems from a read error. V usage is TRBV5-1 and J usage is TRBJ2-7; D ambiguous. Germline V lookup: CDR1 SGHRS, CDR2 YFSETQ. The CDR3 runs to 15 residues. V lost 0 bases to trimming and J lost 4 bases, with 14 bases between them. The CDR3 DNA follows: TGCGCCAGCAGCTTGGCCGGTGGGCAGACTTACGAGCAGTACCTC. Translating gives CASSLAGGQTYEQYL.

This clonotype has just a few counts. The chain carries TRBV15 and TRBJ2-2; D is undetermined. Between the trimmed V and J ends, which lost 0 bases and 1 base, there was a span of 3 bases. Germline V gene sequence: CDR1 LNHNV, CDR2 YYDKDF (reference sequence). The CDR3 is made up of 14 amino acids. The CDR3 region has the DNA TGTGCCACCAGCAGAGACATGAACACCGGGGAGCTGTTTTTT. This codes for CATSRDMNTGELFF.

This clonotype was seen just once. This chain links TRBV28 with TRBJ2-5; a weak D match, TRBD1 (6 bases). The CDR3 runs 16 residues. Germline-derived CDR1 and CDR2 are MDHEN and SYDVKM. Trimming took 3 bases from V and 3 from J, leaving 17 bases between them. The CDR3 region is CASSLAGTTAKETQYF. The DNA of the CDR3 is TGTGCCAGCAGTTTGGCTGGGACAACCGCGAAAGAGACCCAGTACTTC.

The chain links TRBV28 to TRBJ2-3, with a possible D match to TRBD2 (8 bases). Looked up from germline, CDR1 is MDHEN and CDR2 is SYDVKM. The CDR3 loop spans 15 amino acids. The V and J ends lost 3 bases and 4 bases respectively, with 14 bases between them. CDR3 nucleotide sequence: TGTGCCAGCAGTTTTAGCGGGACAGAAGCAGATACGCAGTATTTT. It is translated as CASSFSGTEADTQYF.

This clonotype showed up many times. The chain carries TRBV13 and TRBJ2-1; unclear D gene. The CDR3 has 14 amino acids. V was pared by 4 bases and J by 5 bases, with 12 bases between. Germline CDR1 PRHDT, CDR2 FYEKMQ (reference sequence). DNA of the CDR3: TGTGCCAGCAGCTCCCGAAACAGAAACAATGAGCAGTTCTTC. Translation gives CASSSRNRNNEQFF.

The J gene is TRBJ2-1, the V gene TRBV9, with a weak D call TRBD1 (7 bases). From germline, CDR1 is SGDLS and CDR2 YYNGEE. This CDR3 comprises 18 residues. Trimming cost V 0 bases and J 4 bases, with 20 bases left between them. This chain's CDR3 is CASSVAPQGGTKYNEQFF. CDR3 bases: TGTGCCAGCAGCGTAGCTCCCCAGGGGGGAACTAAATACAATGAGCAGTTCTTC.

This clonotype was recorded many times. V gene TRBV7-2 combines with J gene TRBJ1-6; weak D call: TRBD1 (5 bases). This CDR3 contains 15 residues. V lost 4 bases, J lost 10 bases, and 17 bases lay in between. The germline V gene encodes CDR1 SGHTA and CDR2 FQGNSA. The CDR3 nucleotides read TGTGCCAGCAGCTCTGGGGGGGGAGTTGGATCACCCCTCCACTTT. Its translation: CASSSGGGVGSPLHF. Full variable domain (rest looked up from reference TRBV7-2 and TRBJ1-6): GAGVSQSPSNKVTEKGKDVELRCDPISGHTALYWYRQSLGQGLEFLIYFQGNSAPDKSGLPSDRFSAERTGGSVSTLTIQRTQQEDSAVYLCASSSGGGVGSPLHFGNGTRLTVT.

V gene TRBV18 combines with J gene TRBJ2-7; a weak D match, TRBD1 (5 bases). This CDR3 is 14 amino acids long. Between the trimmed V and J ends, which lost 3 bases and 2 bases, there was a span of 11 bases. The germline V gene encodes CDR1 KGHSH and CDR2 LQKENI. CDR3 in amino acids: CASSPGQETYEQYF. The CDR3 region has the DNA TGTGCCAGCTCACCGGGGCAGGAAACCTACGAGCAGTACTTC.

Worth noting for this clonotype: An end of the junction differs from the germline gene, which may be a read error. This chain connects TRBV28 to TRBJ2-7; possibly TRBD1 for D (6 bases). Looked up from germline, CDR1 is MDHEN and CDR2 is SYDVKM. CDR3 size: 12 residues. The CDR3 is CASRGNTYEQYF. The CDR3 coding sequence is TGTGCAAGCAGGGGTAACACCTACGAGCAGTACTTC.

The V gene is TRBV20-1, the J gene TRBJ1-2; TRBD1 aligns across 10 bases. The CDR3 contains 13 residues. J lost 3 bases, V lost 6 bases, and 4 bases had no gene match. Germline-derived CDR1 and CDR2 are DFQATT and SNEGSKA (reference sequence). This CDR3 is CSATDRGDYGYTF. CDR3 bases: TGCAGTGCCACGGACAGGGGGGACTATGGCTACACCTTC.